The 17 T cell receptor beta chains below were found in one sample sequenced in a study of T cells in Graves' hyperthyroidism and ophthalmopathy. Authors of the study amplified TCR beta CDR3 regions from RNA transcripts. The HTBI primer set was used in a first-round RT-PCR of the TCR CDR3. One entry per CDR3 protein results from TCRdb running MiXCR on the multiplex PCR reads. This repertoire shows 200,000 or so distinct CDR3 sequences, 17% found once; its top ten account for 53%. Sequencing input: blood. Receptors were obtained from a woman in her fifties or sixties with Graves' hyperthyroidism.

This clonotype was seen repeatedly, ten times or more. This rearrangement joins TRBV3-1 to TRBJ2-1; 7 nucleotides align to TRBD2. The CDR3 loop spans 17 amino acids. Trimming took 0 bases from V and 7 from J; bases not matched to a gene: 12. From germline, CDR1 is LGHDT and CDR2 YNNKEL (reference sequence). The CDR3, as DNA: TGTGCCAGCAGCCAAGATCGGCGGCGCGGGAGTGAGAATGAGCAGTTCTTC. It yields the protein CASSQDRRRGSENEQFF.

In this sample, this clonotype turned up many times. V and J are TRBV10-1 and TRBJ2-7, with TRBD1 matching over 7 bases. V lost 3 bases to trimming and J lost 6 bases; unmatched junction nucleotides: 2. The length of the CDR3 is 12 residues. Germline CDR1 reads WNHNN; CDR2 reads SYGVQD (reference sequence). In DNA form, the CDR3 reads TGCGCCAGCAGTGACACAGGGGTCGAGCAGTACTTC. Amino acid sequence: CASSDTGVEQYF.

This clonotype was counted ten times or more. This chain connects TRBV20-1 to TRBJ1-1, with TRBD1 matching over 7 bases. The CDR3 consists of 12 residues. The germline V gene encodes CDR1 DFQATT and CDR2 SNEGSKA (reference sequence). After removal of 2 bases from V and 3 bases from J, the junction contained 0 bases not matched to a gene. The CDR3 sequence: CSARQGDTEAFF. For the CDR3, the DNA is TGCAGTGCTAGACAGGGGGACACTGAAGCTTTCTTT.

The chain joins TRBV6-2 or TRBV6-3 to TRBJ1-5; D unresolved. Per the germline V gene, CDR1 is MNHEY and CDR2 is SVGEGT. Trimming removed 0 bases from V and 7 bases from J, with 16 bases in between. This CDR3 comprises 16 residues. The CDR3 is CASSYSGSGFEQPQHF. DNA of the CDR3: TGTGCCAGCAGTTACTCGGGGTCCGGGTTTGAACAGCCCCAGCATTTT.

This clonotype has at least ten counts. V usage is TRBV19 and J usage is TRBJ2-1; TRBD1 matches at 7 bases. The CDR3 loop spans 15 amino acids. Germline values: CDR1 LNHDA, CDR2 SQIVND (reference sequence). J lost 5 bases, V lost 6 bases, and 10 bases had no gene match. The CDR3 DNA is TGTGCCAGTAGCACCCCGTTGGGACAGCACAATGAGCAGTTCTTC. Residues: CASSTPLGQHNEQFF.

This clonotype showed up many times. The genes are TRBV5-1 and TRBJ1-1, with D perhaps matching TRBD1 (6 bases). V was pared by 5 bases and J by 2 bases, with 13 bases between. The CDR3 length is 14 residues. CDR1 SGHRS and CDR2 YFSETQ come from the germline V gene. The CDR3 DNA follows: TGCGCCAGCAGACAGACGGACAGAAACACTGAAGCTTTCTTT. Its translation: CASRQTDRNTEAFF.

This clonotype showed up many times. This sequence joins TRBV3-1 and TRBJ2-4, with D unresolved. The CDR3 length is 12 residues. Germline lookup yields CDR1 LGHDT and CDR2 YNNKEL (reference sequence). The V gene lost 3 bases and the J gene lost 6 bases, with 6 bases spanning the gap. The CDR3 sequence: CASSHQPNIQYF. The CDR3 coding sequence is TGTGCCAGCAGCCACCAACCAAACATTCAGTACTTC.

The genes are TRBV20-1 and TRBJ2-7; D ambiguous. Trimming took off 3 bases at V and 3 bases at J, with 9 bases between the two ends. This CDR3 has 12 residues. CDR1 is DFQATT, CDR2 SNEGSKA, per germline (reference sequence). The CDR3 DNA sequence: TGCAGTGCTAGTCCGAAGATCTACGAGCAGTACTTC. The encoded protein is CSASPKIYEQYF.

This clonotype was counted at least ten times. This rearrangement joins TRBV7-9 to TRBJ2-1; D unresolved. The length of the CDR3 is 16 residues. CDR1 and CDR2 from the germline V gene are SEHNR and FQNEAQ (reference sequence). Trimming shortened V by 6 bases and J by 3 bases, and 18 bases separated the two germline ends. In DNA, the CDR3 is TGTGCCAGCAGGTCCGGAGTAAGAGAAGGCTACAATGAGCAGTTCTTC. Translation gives CASRSGVREGYNEQFF.

The chain carries TRBV19 and TRBJ1-2; D not resolved. CDR3 length equals 16 residues. Germline CDR1 reads LNHDA; CDR2 reads SQIVND (reference sequence). Trimming pared 1 base from V and 0 bases from J, leaving 12 bases between. The CDR3 reads CASSIVAAEANYGYTF. In nucleotides, the CDR3 is TGTGCCAGTAGTATAGTTGCGGCCGAAGCTAACTATGGCTACACCTTC.

In its sample, this clonotype was seen many times. The chain employs TRBV5-1 and TRBJ2-1; 15 bases map to TRBD2. Per the germline V gene, CDR1 is SGHRS and CDR2 is YFSETQ. The CDR3 extends over 16 amino acids. Trimming removed 0 bases from V and 9 bases from J; junction bases left unmatched: 4. CDR3 region: CASSLEGLAGGGEQFF. The CDR3 nucleotides read TGCGCCAGCAGCTTGGAGGGACTAGCGGGAGGCGGTGAGCAGTTCTTC.

This clonotype showed up many times. The rearrangement joins TRBV7-4 to TRBJ2-7; 9 bases match TRBD1. The trim removed 2 bases at V and 3 bases at J, leaving 14 bases unmatched. CDR3 length equals 18 residues. Germline values: CDR1 SGHVT, CDR2 SQSDAQ. CDR3 sequence: CASSLRPATGGGGYEQYF. CDR3 nucleotide sequence: TGTGCCAGCAGCTTAAGGCCCGCTACAGGGGGCGGGGGCTACGAGCAGTACTTC.

This clonotype was detected a few times. The chain has TRBV28 and TRBJ2-6, with 10 bases matching TRBD1. V trimming: 4 bases; J trimming: 4 bases; junction bases outside the gene matches: 10. The V gene's germline CDR1 is MDHEN and CDR2 SYDVKM. The CDR3 length is 18 residues. The CDR3 DNA reads as TGTGCCAGCAGTTCCGCGGGACAGGGGTGGGGGGGGGCCAACGTCCTGACTTTC. It yields the protein CASSSAGQGWGGANVLTF.

J is TRBJ2-1 and V is TRBV18, with a tentative D call TRBD2 (6 bases). Germline V CDR1 and CDR2: KGHSH, LQKENI. The CDR3 sequence is 14 residues long. V lost 2 bases, J lost 8 bases, and 13 bases lay in between. The CDR3 DNA reads as TGTGCCAGCTCACCAGGGACTGATGGCGATGAGCAGTTCTTC. This translates into CASSPGTDGDEQFF.

This clonotype was picked up a small number of times. The DNA of the CDR3 is TGTGCCAGCAGCCCGAAAGGTGCGAGCAATGAGCAGTTCTTC. Translating it yields CASSPKGASNEQFF. This chain joins TRBV7-9 and TRBJ2-1; no clear D gene. V was cut by 5 bases and J by 6 bases, with 14 bases left in between. Germline CDR1 and CDR2: SEHNR and FQNEAQ (reference sequence). The CDR3 is 14 amino acids.

The table lists this clonotype with many counts. The chain has TRBV19 and TRBJ2-7; a possible D gene is TRBD1 (6 bases). V lost 4 bases, J lost 3 bases, and 13 bases lay in between. Germline V gene data show CDR1 as LNHDA and CDR2 as SQIVND (reference sequence). The CDR3 loop spans 14 amino acids. This chain's CDR3 is CASSTWTANYEQYF. CDR3 DNA: TGTGCCAGTAGTACGTGGACAGCTAACTACGAGCAGTACTTC.

This clonotype was recorded at least ten times. The V and J genes are TRBV28 and TRBJ2-1; D uncertain. CDR1 and CDR2 (germline): MDHEN, SYDVKM. This CDR3 has 11 amino acids. The CDR3 spells CGSSAYNEQFF. Here the CDR3 DNA reads TGTGGTAGTTCTGCCTACAATGAGCAGTTCTTC.